This T cell receptor (beta chain) was sequenced during a study of T cell responses to AZD1222 COVID-19 vaccine (dated by TCRdb to the early 2020s). For the wider study: A total of 233 trial participants underwent TCR sequencing, of whom about 210 received two doses of AZD1222 and about 26 received two doses of the MenACWY control vaccine. Trial participants were enrolled into age subgroups of 18-55, 56-69 and 70-plus years, which contained around 150, 29 and 61 TCR-sequenced participants, respectively. Broader findings and caveats from the paper: Reportedly, close to half of the unique spike-specific TCRs recognized epitopes lying outside the regions that are mutated in the B.1.351 and B.1.1.7 variants. After two AZD1222 doses, spike-specific TCR breadth and depth were significantly higher than at day 0 and than in MenACWY recipients. Conclusions about previously exposed vaccinees were limited because only six or seven AZD1222 recipients were SARS-CoV-2 seropositive at baseline. Most participants were white British and females outnumbered males, and the authors suggested that clonal diversity may have been underestimated. The whole spike protein was spanned by vaccine-associated CD4 TCRs, and dominant responses were seen in regions 160-218 and 743-854. In the small 56-69-year group, the increase in depth fell short of significance, most likely because of low power. No day 14 peak-response samples were available, so repertoires were characterized only after the peak T cell response.

V is clipped by 5 bases and J by 0 bases, and the sequence between their germline boundaries is 9 bases long. Looking up the germline V gene (reference sequence) yields CDR1 SEHNR and CDR2 FQNEAQ. The CDR3 measures 14 amino acids from cysteine to phenylalanine. Only the CDR3 region is kept as DNA, spanning 42 bases read in frame from base 1. The CDR3 regions of human TCRbeta chains were analyzed by immunosequencing. For the original study's pipeline: TCRs in the repertoires were compared against a reference library of SARS-CoV-2-specific TCRs that had been generated with the MIRA antigen-specificity platform. Breadth meant the fraction of unique TCRs that were SARS-CoV-2-associated, whereas depth meant the fraction of total T cells that were SARS-CoV-2-associated. Using the MIRA data, every spike-specific TCR was mapped to the spike region that the TCR reacted to and assigned to either a CD4 or a CD8 class. Log10-transformed breadth and depth values were compared by one-way ANOVA with Sidak's multiple comparisons tests. TCRdb re-hosts the immuneACCESS table, in-frame sequences only. Its copies lack some clones; in the studies checked, an unresolved V gene accounts for under half of them, and the cause for the rest is not known. The V and J calls and the clone size are those of that table, but D and trimming were determined from the DNA. This sample holds approximately 130,000 clones; approximately 90% were observed only once. The leading ten clones occupy 4.2% of the sample.

What the time point label conveys for this sample: about 28 days (+/-7) after the second vaccine dose. Taken with the paper, the label for treatment or condition translates to: meningococcal conjugate vaccine given as trial control. Samples from vaccinated people were obtained from the UK trials COV001 and COV002, which included a single-blind randomized controlled phase 2/3 trial of AZD1222 (ChAdOx1 nCoV-19) in healthy adults. Trial participant PBMC samples were collected at day 0 and day 28 after the second dose for TCRbeta chain sequencing. Note on this clone: Its antigen is still unknown. Qualities for individual bases were not recorded, and no much larger clone is one base off.

The chain is encoded by TRBV7-9 joined to TRBJ2-3; the D gene is perhaps TRBD2, on 5 matching bases. The sequenced sample was peripheral blood, obtained 28 days after the second dose of the MenACWY control vaccine. The source is an adult who received the MenACWY meningococcal vaccine as a control. This receptor carries the CDR3 CASSPWESTDTQYF. DNA sequence: TGTGCCAGCAGCCCTTGGGAGAGCACAGATACGCAGTATTTT.